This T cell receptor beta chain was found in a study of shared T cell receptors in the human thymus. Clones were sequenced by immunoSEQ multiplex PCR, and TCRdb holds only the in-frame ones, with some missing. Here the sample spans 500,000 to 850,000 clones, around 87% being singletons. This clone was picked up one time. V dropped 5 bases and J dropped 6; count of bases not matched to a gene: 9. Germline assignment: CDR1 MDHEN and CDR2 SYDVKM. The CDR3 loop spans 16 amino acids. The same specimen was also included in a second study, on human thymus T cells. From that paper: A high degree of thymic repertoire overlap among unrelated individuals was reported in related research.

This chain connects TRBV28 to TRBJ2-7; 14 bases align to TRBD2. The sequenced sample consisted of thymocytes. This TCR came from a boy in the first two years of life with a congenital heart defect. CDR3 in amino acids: CASSPATSGGVSEQYF. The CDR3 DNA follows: TGTGCCAGCAGTCCGGCGACTAGCGGGGGGGTATCCGAGCAGTACTTC.